The 26 T cell receptor beta chains below were found in one sample sequenced in a study of tumor-infiltrating lymphocytes in localized non-small cell lung cancer. Profiled with immunoSEQ multiplex PCR; TCRdb holds only in-frame clones, not every one. Among around 17,000 clones listed, around 80% were seen once. What was sequenced was lung tumor tissue. All receptors derive from a human donor with non-small cell lung cancer.

The genes are TRBV30 and TRBJ2-5, with TRBD2 identical over 10 bases. The junction had 4 bases not matched to a gene; V was cut back by 2 bases and J by 4 bases. From germline, CDR1 is GTSNPN and CDR2 SVGIG (reference sequence). The CDR3 extends over 14 amino acids. In DNA form, the CDR3 reads TGTGCCTGGAGTCTAGCGGGAGTCGGAGAGACCCAGTACTTC. Protein: CAWSLAGVGETQYF.

V and J are TRBV19 and TRBJ2-7; weak D call: TRBD2 (6 bases). Germline V gene lookup returns CDR1 LNHDA and CDR2 SQIVND (reference sequence). Trimming took off 3 bases at V and 6 bases at J, with 12 bases between the two ends. The CDR3 length is 13 residues. For the CDR3, the DNA is TGTGCCAGTAGTATTTTCGGGGGTCCCGAGCAGTACTTC. This translates into CASSIFGGPEQYF.

The rearrangement links TRBV5-4 to TRBJ1-2; D unresolved. This CDR3 is built from 13 residues. Trimming stripped 2 bases from V and 3 bases from J, with 8 bases between. Germline CDR1 SGHNT, CDR2 YYREEE (reference sequence). In DNA form, the CDR3 reads TGTGCCAGCAGCTTTACCGGGGACTATGGCTACACCTTC. This gives the protein CASSFTGDYGYTF.

The rearrangement uses TRBV27 and TRBJ2-7, with TRBD2 matching over 11 bases. The CDR3 totals 14 residues. J gave up 3 bases and V 6 bases, and 4 bases lay outside the gene matches. Germline V CDR1 and CDR2: MNHEY, SMNVEV (reference sequence). The CDR3 loop reads CASRRLAGNYEQYF. The CDR3, as DNA: TGTGCCAGCAGACGACTAGCGGGGAACTACGAGCAGTACTTC.

The chain couples TRBV30 to TRBJ2-5; D ambiguous. This CDR3 has 12 residues. V was trimmed by 3 bases and J by 4 bases, leaving 9 bases between them. The germline CDR1 and CDR2 sequences are GTSNPN and SVGIG (reference sequence). CDR3 amino acids: CAWSSVRETQYF. In DNA, the CDR3 is TGTGCCTGGAGCTCGGTCCGAGAGACCCAGTACTTC.

This clone was picked up one time. The gene calls are TRBV7-8 and TRBJ2-5; D unresolved. Near its end, the DNA agrees better with TRBJ2-7, so the J call may be wrong. The V gene's germline CDR1 is SGHVS and CDR2 FQNEAQ. This CDR3 is built from 13 residues. Here the CDR3 reads CASSKGRNYEQYF. CDR3 DNA sequence: TGTGCCAGCAGCAAAGGGCGGAACTACGAGCAGTACTTC.

The rearrangement uses TRBV4-2 and TRBJ2-6; a possible D gene is TRBD1 (5 bases). This CDR3 has 16 amino acids. The germline V and J ends were trimmed by 3 bases and 0 bases, with 9 bases remaining between them. Germline loops: CDR1 LGHNA, CDR2 YNFKEQ. The CDR3, as DNA: TGTGCCAGCAGCCAGGGGCAATTCTCTGGGGCCAACGTCCTGACTTTC. Its protein product is CASSQGQFSGANVLTF.

This rearrangement joins TRBV2 to TRBJ2-3, with D uncertain. The CDR3 loop spans 14 amino acids. The V end was cut by 1 base, the J end by 2 bases, with 7 bases between. CDR1 SNHLY and CDR2 FYNNEI come from the germline V gene. The DNA of the CDR3 is TGTGCCAGCAGTGAAGGAATCTCCACAGATACGCAGTATTTT. It specifies CASSEGISTDTQYF.

The rearrangement uses TRBV4-1 and TRBJ2-1; 10 nucleotides line up with TRBD2. The J segment lost 4 bases and the V segment lost 8 bases, leaving 8 bases of the junction unmatched. Germline V gene sequence: CDR1 MGHRA, CDR2 YSYEKL. This CDR3 has 15 residues. The DNA of the CDR3 is TGCGCCAGCCGCCGAACTAGCGGGACATACAATGAGCAGTTCTTC. Its translation is CASRRTSGTYNEQFF.

J is TRBJ2-6 and V is TRBV5-4, with D perhaps matching TRBD1 (6 bases). CDR3 length equals 14 residues. Germline V gives CDR1 SGHNT, CDR2 YYREEE (reference sequence). Between the trimmed V and J ends, which lost 6 bases and 2 bases, there was a span of 9 bases. Here the CDR3 reads CASIPGAGANVLTF. The CDR3 region has the DNA TGTGCCAGCATCCCAGGGGCTGGGGCCAACGTCCTGACTTTC.

This sequence joins TRBV5-1 and TRBJ2-1; 11 bases map to TRBD2. This CDR3 spans 15 amino acids. The germline V gene has CDR1 SGHRS and CDR2 YFSETQ. Trimming took 3 bases from V and 7 from J; bases not matched to a gene: 6. CDR3 amino acids: CASSSLAGVTNEQFF. The CDR3 DNA is TGCGCCAGCAGCTCACTAGCGGGAGTGACGAATGAGCAGTTCTTC.

This clone was found once. The chain employs TRBV5-1 and TRBJ1-4; D is unclear. The germline V gene has CDR1 SGHRS and CDR2 YFSETQ. The CDR3 is 14 residues long. Trimming removed 1 base at V and 0 bases at J, with 4 bases between. The CDR3 sequence is CASSLTATNEKLFF. For the CDR3, the DNA is TGCGCCAGCAGCTTGACAGCAACTAATGAAAAACTGTTTTTT.

The rearrangement links TRBV9 to TRBJ2-3; D is undetermined. The CDR3 length is 15 residues. Germline CDR1 and CDR2: SGDLS and YYNGEE. Trimming shortened V by 0 bases and J by 0 bases, and 8 bases separated the two germline ends. CDR3 amino acids: CASSVAPRSTDTQYF. CDR3 coding DNA: TGTGCCAGCAGCGTAGCTCCGCGGAGCACAGATACGCAGTATTTT.

The V call is TRBV27, the J call TRBJ2-7; TRBD2 matches at 10 bases. The CDR3 is made up of 17 amino acids. The germline CDR1 and CDR2 sequences are MNHEY and SMNVEV (reference sequence). Unmatched junction bases numbered 9, after V lost 4 bases and J lost 0 bases. The CDR3 nucleotides are TGTGCCAGCAGTTCCTTCTCTAGCGGGAGACCCTCCTACGAGCAGTACTTC. Protein sequence: CASSSFSSGRPSYEQYF.

The rearrangement links TRBV9 to TRBJ2-2, with TRBD2 matching 9 bases. Germline values: CDR1 SGDLS, CDR2 YYNGEE. V gave up 7 bases and J gave up 4 bases; unmatched junction bases: 11. The CDR3 has 16 amino acids. DNA of the CDR3: TGTGCCAGCGGCCCGCTAGCGGGAAAGGTCACCGGGGAGCTGTTTTTT. Its translation: CASGPLAGKVTGELFF.

The V and J genes are TRBV11-2 and TRBJ1-1; D call uncertain. The V gene's germline CDR1 is SGHAT and CDR2 FQNNGV. Trimming pared 5 bases from V and 7 bases from J, leaving 14 bases between. The CDR3 covers 13 residues. The CDR3 loop reads CASSKRANDEAFF. DNA for the CDR3: TGTGCCAGCAGCAAAAGGGCCAATGATGAAGCTTTCTTT. Using reference TRBV11-2 and TRBJ1-1 for the parts outside the CDR3, the full variable domain is EAGVAQSPRYKIIEKRQSVAFWCNPISGHATLYWYQQILGQGPKLLIQFQNNGVVDDSQLPKDRFSAERLKGVDSTLKIQPAKLEDSAVYLCASSKRANDEAFFGQGTRLTVV.

This sequence joins TRBV15 and TRBJ1-4; no firm D call. Deletions cut 5 bases from V and 2 bases from J, with 15 bases between. CDR3 length: 16 amino acids. Germline CDR1 and CDR2: LNHNV and YYDKDF (reference sequence). CDR3 amino acids: CATSPNLGATNEKLFF. CDR3 in DNA: TGTGCCACCAGCCCTAATCTAGGAGCCACTAATGAAAAACTGTTTTTT.

V is TRBV6-5 and J is TRBJ2-1, with 8 bases fitting TRBD1. In germline, CDR1 is MNHEY, CDR2 SVGAGI. The V and J ends lost 6 bases and 10 bases, in that order; junction bases with no gene match: 8. The CDR3 has 13 amino acids. DNA of the CDR3: TGTGCCAGCAGCAGAGGACAGGGAGGCGAGCAGTTCTTC. Its protein is CASSRGQGGEQFF.

The chain combines TRBV5-6 with TRBJ2-3; TRBD2 agrees at 7 bases. Germline CDR1 reads SGHDT; CDR2 reads YYEEEE. Germline trimming cut 0 bases from V and 4 bases from J; bases unmatched to any gene: 2. The CDR3 is made up of 14 amino acids. The DNA of the CDR3 is TGTGCCAGCAGCTTGGGACTAGCCGCAGATACGCAGTATTTT. Protein: CASSLGLAADTQYF.

The chain recombines TRBV9 with TRBJ1-6; possible D gene TRBD1, 5 bases. Germline CDR1 is SGDLS and CDR2 is YYNGEE. CDR3 length: 14 amino acids. The ends were cut back, 0 bases at V and 7 bases at J, with 8 bases in the middle. Written as DNA, the CDR3 is TGTGCCAGCAGCGTAGCGACAGACAATTCACCCCTCCACTTT. The encoded protein is CASSVATDNSPLHF.

This clone has just one count. The chain uses TRBV6-4 and TRBJ2-2; no clear D. V was shortened by 3 bases and J by 4 bases, with 6 bases between the two germline ends. CDR1 MRHNA and CDR2 SNTAGT come from the germline V gene. The CDR3 totals 13 residues. CDR3 DNA sequence: TGTGCCAGCAGTGAAGGTAGCACCGGGGAGCTGTTTTTT. Protein: CASSEGSTGELFF.

This clone was found a few times. CDR3: CASRWQRSGGYTF. In DNA form, the CDR3 reads TGTGCCAGTAGGTGGCAGAGGTCCGGTGGCTACACCTTC. The V and J genes are TRBV19 and TRBJ1-2, with D uncertain. This CDR3 has 13 amino acids. The V and J ends lost 6 bases and 7 bases respectively, with 15 bases between them. In germline, CDR1 is LNHDA, CDR2 SQIVND (reference sequence).

The rearrangement joins TRBV11-2 to TRBJ2-5; 7 bases match TRBD1. The CDR3 has 14 amino acids. In germline, CDR1 is SGHAT, CDR2 FQNNGV. Losses at the gene ends were 5 bases for V and 1 base for J; bases not matched to a gene: 4. For the CDR3, the DNA is TGTGCCAGCAGCGCCCGGGACAGCCAAGAGACCCAGTACTTC. It codes for CASSARDSQETQYF.

The rearrangement uses TRBV4-3 and TRBJ2-1; no definite D call. Germline V CDR1 and CDR2: LGHNA, YSLEER. Trimming took off 1 base at V and 0 bases at J, with 4 bases between the two ends. The CDR3 is 14 amino acids. DNA of the CDR3: TGCGCCAGCAGCCAAGGTGACTCCTACAATGAGCAGTTCTTC. It translates to CASSQGDSYNEQFF.

This clone was picked up a small number of times. The J gene is TRBJ2-5, the V gene TRBV4-1; D tentatively reads TRBD1 or TRBD2 (6 bases each). The CDR3 contains 15 residues. Germline CDR1 and CDR2: MGHRA and YSYEKL. With 1 base removed from V and 6 bases from J, the gap between germline ends came to 15 bases. The CDR3 sequence: CASSQGGRGGKTQYF. CDR3 sequence (DNA): TGCGCCAGCAGCCAAGGAGGCAGGGGCGGGAAGACCCAGTACTTC.

The sample holds one count of this clone. V and J are TRBV7-8 and TRBJ1-4, with D maybe TRBD1 (5 bases). Trimming took off 1 base at V and 2 bases at J, with 14 bases between the two ends. CDR3 length equals 17 residues. Germline lookup yields CDR1 SGHVS and CDR2 FQNEAQ. CDR3 sequence (DNA): TGTGCCAGCAGCTTAGGTGGGGGGAGTACCACTAATGAAAAACTGTTTTTT. Its protein product is CASSLGGGSTTNEKLFF.